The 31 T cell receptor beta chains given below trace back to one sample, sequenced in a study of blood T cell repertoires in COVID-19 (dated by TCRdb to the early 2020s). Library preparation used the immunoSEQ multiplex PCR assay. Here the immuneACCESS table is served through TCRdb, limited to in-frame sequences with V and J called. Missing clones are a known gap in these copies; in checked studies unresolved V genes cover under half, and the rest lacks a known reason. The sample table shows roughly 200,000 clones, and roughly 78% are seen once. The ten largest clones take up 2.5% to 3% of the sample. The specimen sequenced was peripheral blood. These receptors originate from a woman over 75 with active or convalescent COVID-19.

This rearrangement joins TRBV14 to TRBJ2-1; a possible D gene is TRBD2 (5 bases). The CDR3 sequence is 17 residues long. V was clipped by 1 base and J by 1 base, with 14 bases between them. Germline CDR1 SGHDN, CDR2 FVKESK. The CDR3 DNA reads TGTGCCAGCAGCCAAGCGGGGATTCGATGGTCCTACAATGAGCAGTTCTTC. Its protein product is CASSQAGIRWSYNEQFF. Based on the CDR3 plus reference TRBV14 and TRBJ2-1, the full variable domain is EAGVTQFPSHSVIEKGQTVTLRCDPISGHDNLYWYRRVMGKEIKFLLHFVKESKQDESGMPNNRFLAERTGGTYSTLKVQPAELEDSGVYFCASSQAGIRWSYNEQFFGPGTRLTVL.

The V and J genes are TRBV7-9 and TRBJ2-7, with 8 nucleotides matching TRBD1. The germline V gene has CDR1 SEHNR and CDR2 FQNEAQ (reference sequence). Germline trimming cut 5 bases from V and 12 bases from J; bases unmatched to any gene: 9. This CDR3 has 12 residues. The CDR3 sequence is CASSPLDRVLYF. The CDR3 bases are TGTGCCAGCAGCCCCCTGGACAGGGTGCTGTACTTC.

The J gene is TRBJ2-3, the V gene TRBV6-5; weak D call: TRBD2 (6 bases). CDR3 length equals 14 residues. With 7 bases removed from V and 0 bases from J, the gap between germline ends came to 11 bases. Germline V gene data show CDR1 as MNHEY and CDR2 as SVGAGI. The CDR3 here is CASIRRVSTDTQYF. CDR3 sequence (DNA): TGTGCCAGCATCAGGAGGGTAAGCACAGATACGCAGTATTTT.

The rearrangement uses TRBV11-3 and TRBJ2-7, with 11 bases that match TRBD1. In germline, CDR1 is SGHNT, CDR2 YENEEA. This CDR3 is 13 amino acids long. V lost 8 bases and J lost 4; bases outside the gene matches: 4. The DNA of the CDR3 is TGTGCCAGCGGACAGGGGGCTAATTACGAGCAGTACTTC. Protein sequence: CASGQGANYEQYF.

The CDR3 coding sequence is TGCGCCAGCAGCTTGGGAACAGGGCGTTCAGATACGCAGTATTTT. This gives the protein CASSLGTGRSDTQYF. V is TRBV5-1 and J is TRBJ2-3; D possibly corresponds to TRBD1 (6 bases). This CDR3 spans 15 amino acids. The ends were cut back, 0 bases at V and 4 bases at J, with 12 bases in the middle. Germline CDR1 SGHRS, CDR2 YFSETQ.

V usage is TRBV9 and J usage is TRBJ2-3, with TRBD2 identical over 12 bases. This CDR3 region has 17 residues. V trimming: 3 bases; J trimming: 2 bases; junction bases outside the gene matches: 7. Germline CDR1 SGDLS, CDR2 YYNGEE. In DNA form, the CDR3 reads TGTGCCAGCAGCGACAGACTAGCGGGGGCCGACACAGATACGCAGTATTTT. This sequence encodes CASSDRLAGADTDTQYF.

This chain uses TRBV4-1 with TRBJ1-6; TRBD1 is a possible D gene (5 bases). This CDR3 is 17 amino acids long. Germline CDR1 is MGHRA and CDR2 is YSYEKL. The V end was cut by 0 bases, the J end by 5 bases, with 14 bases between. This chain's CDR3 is CASSQDRGGLNNSPLHF. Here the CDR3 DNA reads TGCGCCAGCAGCCAAGATAGGGGCGGCCTAAATAATTCACCCCTCCACTTT.

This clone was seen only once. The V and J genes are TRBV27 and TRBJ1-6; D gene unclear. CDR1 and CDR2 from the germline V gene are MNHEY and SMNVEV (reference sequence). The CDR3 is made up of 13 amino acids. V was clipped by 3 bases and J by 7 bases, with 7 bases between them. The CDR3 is CASSLKRNSPLHF. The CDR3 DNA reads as TGTGCCAGCAGTTTGAAGCGAAATTCACCCCTCCACTTT.

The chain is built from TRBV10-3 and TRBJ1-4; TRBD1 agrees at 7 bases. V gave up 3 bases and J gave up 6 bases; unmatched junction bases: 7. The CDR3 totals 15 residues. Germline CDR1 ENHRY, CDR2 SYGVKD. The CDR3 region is CAISDHQTGYEKLFF. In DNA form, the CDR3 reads TGTGCCATCAGTGACCACCAGACAGGGTATGAAAAACTGTTTTTT.

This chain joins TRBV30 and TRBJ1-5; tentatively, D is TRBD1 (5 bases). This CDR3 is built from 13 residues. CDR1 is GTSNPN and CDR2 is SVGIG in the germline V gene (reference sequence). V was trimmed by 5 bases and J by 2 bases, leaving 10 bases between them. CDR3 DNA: TGTGCCTGGGCAGACAGTGGCAATCAGCCCCAGCATTTT. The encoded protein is CAWADSGNQPQHF.

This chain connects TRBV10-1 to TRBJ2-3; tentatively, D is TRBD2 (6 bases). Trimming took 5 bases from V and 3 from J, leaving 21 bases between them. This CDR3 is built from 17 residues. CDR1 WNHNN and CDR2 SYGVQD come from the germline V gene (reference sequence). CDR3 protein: CASSRPSLRGNTDTQYF. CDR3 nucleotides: TGCGCCAGCAGTCGCCCGAGCCTACGGGGGAATACAGATACGCAGTATTTT.

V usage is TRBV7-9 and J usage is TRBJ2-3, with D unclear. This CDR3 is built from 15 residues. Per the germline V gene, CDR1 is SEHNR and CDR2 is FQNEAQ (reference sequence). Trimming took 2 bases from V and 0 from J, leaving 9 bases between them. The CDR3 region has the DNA TGTGCCAGCAGCTTATTAGCACGTAGCACAGATACGCAGTATTTT. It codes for CASSLLARSTDTQYF.

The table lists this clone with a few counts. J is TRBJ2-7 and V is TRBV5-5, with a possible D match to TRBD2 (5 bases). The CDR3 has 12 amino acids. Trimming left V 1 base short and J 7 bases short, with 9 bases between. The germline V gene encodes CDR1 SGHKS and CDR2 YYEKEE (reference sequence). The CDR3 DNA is TGTGCCAGCAGCTTGTTCGAGCGGGAGCAGTACTTC. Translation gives CASSLFEREQYF.

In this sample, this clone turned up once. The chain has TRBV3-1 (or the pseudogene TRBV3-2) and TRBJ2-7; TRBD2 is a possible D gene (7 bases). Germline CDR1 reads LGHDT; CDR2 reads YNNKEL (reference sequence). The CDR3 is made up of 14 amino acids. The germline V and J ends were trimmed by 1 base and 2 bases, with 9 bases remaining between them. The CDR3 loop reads CASSQAGGPYEQYF. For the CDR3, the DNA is TGTGCCAGCAGCCAAGCGGGGGGCCCCTACGAGCAGTACTTC.

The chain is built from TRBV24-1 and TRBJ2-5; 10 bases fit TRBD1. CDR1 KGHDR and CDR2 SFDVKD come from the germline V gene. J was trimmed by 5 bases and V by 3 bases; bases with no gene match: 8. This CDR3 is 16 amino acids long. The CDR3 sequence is CATSDPGTGVLETQYF. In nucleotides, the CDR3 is TGTGCCACCAGTGATCCCGGGACAGGGGTCTTGGAGACCCAGTACTTC.

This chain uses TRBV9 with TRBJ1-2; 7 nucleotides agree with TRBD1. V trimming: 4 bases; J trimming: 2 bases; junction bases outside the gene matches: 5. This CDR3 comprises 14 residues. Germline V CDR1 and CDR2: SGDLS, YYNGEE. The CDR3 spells CASSPGQENYGYTF. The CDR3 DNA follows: TGTGCCAGCAGCCCCGGACAGGAGAACTATGGCTACACCTTC.

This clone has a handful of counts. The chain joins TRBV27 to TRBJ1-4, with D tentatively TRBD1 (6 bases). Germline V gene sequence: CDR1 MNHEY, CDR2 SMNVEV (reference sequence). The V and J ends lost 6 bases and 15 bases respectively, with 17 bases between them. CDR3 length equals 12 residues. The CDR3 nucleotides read TGTGCCAGCAGCTATGCTAGTGGGGGCTTGTTTTTT. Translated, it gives CASSYASGGLFF.

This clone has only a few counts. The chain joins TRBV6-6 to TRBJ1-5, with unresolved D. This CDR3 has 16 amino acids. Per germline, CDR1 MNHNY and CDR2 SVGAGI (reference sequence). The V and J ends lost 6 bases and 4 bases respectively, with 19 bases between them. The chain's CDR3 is CASRNEQGSGNQPQHF. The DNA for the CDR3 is TGTGCCAGCAGAAACGAGCAAGGGTCGGGGAATCAGCCCCAGCATTTT.

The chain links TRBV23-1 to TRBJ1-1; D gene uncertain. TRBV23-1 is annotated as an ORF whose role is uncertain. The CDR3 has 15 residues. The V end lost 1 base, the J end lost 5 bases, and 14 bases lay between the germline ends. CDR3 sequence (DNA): TGCGCCAGCAGTCAATGCCTGTATACCGGGACTGAAGCTTTCTTT. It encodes CASSQCLYTGTEAFF.

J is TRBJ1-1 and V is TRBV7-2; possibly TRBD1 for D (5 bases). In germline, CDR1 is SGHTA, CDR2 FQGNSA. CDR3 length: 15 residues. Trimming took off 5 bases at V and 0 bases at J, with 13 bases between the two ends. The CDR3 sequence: CASSTAGGVNTEAFF. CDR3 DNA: TGTGCCAGCAGCACCGCCGGGGGAGTGAACACTGAAGCTTTCTTT.

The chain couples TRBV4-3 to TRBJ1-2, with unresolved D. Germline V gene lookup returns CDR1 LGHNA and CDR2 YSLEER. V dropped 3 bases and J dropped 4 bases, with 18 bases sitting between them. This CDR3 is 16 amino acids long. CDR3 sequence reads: CASSHGNRVERYGYTF. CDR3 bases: TGCGCCAGCAGCCATGGAAACAGAGTGGAACGCTATGGCTACACCTTC.

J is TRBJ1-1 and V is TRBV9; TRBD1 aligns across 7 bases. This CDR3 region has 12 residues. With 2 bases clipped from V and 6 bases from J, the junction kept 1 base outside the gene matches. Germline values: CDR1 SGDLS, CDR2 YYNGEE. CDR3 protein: CASSVGQAEAFF. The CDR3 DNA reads TGTGCCAGCAGCGTTGGACAGGCTGAAGCTTTCTTT.

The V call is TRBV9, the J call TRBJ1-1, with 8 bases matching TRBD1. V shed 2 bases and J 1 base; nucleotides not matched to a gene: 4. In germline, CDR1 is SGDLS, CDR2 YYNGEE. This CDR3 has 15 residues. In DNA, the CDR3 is TGTGCCAGCAGCGTGACAGGGGCCGGGAACACTGAAGCTTTCTTT. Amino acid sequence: CASSVTGAGNTEAFF.

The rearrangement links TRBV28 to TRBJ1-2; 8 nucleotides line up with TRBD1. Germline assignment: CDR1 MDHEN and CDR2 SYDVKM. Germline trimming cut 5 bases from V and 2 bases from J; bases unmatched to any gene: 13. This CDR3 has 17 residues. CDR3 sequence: CASSILPGTGMNYGYTF. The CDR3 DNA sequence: TGTGCCAGCAGTATACTTCCCGGGACAGGTATGAACTATGGCTACACCTTC.

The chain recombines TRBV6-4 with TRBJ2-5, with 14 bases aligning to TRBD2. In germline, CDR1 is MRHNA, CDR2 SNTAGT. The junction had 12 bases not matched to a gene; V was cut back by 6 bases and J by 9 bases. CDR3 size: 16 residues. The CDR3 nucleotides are TGTGCCAGCAGCCCAGACCCCGGGACTAGCGGGGGAGCCCAGTACTTC. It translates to CASSPDPGTSGGAQYF.

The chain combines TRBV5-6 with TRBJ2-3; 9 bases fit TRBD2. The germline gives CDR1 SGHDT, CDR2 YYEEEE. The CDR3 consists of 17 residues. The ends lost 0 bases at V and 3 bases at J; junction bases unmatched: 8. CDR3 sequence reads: CASSLASDTSGTDTQYF. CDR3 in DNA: TGTGCCAGCAGCTTGGCCTCAGATACTAGCGGGACAGATACGCAGTATTTT. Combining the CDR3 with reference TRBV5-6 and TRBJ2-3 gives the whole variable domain DAGVTQSPTHLIKTRGQQVTLRCSPKSGHDTVSWYQQALGQGPQFIFQYYEEEERQRGNFPDRFSGHQFPNYSSELNVNALLLGDSALYLCASSLASDTSGTDTQYFGPGTRLTVL.

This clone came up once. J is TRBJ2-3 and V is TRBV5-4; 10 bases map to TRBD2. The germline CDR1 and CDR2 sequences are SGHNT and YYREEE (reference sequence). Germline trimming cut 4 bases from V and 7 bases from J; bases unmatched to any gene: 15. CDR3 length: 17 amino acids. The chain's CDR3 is CASSPEALAGTKHTQYF. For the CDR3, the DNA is TGTGCCAGCAGCCCGGAGGCACTAGCGGGAACAAAACATACGCAGTATTTT.

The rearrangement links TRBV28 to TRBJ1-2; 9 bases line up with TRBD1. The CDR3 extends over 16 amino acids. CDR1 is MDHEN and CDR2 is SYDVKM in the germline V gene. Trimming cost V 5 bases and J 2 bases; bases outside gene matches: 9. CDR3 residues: CASSLPGTGTNYGYTF. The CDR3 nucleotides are TGTGCCAGCAGTCTACCAGGGACAGGGACGAACTATGGCTACACCTTC.

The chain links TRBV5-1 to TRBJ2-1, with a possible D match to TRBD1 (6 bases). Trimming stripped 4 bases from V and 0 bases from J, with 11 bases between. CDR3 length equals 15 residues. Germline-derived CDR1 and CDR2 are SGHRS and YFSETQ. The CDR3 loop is CASSRGTRSYNEQFF. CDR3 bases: TGCGCCAGCAGCCGTGGGACACGCTCCTACAATGAGCAGTTCTTC.

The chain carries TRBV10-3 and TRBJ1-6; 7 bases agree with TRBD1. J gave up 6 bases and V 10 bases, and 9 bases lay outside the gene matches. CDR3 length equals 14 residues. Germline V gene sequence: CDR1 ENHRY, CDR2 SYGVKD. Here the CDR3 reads CATTWSGGNSPLHF. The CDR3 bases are TGTGCCACCACCTGGTCAGGGGGTAATTCACCCCTCCACTTT.

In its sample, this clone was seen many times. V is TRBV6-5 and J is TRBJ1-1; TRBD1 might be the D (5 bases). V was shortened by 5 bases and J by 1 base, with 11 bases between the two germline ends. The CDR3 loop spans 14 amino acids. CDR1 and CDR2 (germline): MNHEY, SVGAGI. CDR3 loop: CASSPYGGNTEAFF. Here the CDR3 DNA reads TGTGCCAGCAGTCCATACGGGGGGAACACTGAAGCTTTCTTT.